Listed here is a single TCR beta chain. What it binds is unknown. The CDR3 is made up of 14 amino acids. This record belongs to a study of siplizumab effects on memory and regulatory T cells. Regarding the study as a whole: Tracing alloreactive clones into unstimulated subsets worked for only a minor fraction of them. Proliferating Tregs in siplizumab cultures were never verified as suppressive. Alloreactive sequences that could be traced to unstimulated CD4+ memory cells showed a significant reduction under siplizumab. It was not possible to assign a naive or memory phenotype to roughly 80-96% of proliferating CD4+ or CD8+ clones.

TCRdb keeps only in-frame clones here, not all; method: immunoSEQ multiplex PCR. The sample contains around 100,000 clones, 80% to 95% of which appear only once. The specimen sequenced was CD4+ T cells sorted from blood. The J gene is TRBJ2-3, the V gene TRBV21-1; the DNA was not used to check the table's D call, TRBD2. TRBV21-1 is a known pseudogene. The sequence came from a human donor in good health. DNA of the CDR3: TGTGCCAGCACGTTGGGACTACTTCTAGATACGCAGTATTTT. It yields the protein CASTLGLLLDTQYF.